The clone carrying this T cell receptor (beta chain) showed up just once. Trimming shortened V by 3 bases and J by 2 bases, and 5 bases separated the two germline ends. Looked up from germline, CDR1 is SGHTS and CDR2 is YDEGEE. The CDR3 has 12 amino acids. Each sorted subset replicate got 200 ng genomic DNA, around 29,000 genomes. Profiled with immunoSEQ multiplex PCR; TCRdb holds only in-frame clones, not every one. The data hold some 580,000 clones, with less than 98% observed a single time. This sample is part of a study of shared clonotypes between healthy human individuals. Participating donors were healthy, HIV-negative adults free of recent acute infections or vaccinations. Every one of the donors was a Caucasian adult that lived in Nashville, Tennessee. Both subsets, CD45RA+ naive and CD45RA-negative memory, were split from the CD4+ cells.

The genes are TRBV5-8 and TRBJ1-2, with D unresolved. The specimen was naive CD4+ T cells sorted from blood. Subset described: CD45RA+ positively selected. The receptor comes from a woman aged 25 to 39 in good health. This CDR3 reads CASSSENYGYTF. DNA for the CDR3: TGTGCCAGCAGCTCCGAGAACTATGGCTACACCTTC.